A single sample gave rise to the 18 T cell receptor beta chains below, sequenced in a study of T-cell memory formation after mild COVID-19. MiXCR, applied by TCRdb to the 5' RACE reads, yields one record per CDR3 protein. The sample includes about 390,000 distinct CDR3 sequences, under 25% of them seen just once. Sequencing was done on a sample of PBMCs or a T cell subset sorted from them (not recorded which). The receptors shown here come from an adult woman who had mild COVID-19 (a few samples of this study predate the infection). Cell type and time point are not known.

J is TRBJ2-1 and V is TRBV7-9, with 7 bases that match TRBD1. V lost 6 bases and J lost 5; bases outside the gene matches: 13. The CDR3 extends over 16 amino acids. Germline V lookup: CDR1 SEHNR, CDR2 FQNEAQ (reference sequence). The CDR3, as DNA: TGTGCCAGCAGACGCTCTTTAGGGACAGAGGACAATGAGCAGTTCTTC. This encodes CASRRSLGTEDNEQFF.

J is TRBJ2-3 and V is TRBV12-3 or TRBV12-4, with 13 bases aligning to TRBD2. Losses at the gene ends were 5 bases for V and 4 bases for J; bases not matched to a gene: 3. The CDR3 length is 15 residues. CDR3 region: CASSTSGGAADTQYF. The CDR3 nucleotides read TGTGCCAGCAGTACTAGCGGGGGGGCCGCAGATACGCAGTATTTT.

This chain uses TRBV11-2 with TRBJ2-5, with D hard to call. The CDR3 loop spans 17 amino acids. CDR1 and CDR2 (germline): SGHAT, FQNNGV. The V gene lost 4 bases and the J gene lost 4 bases, with 22 bases spanning the gap. The CDR3 nucleotides are TGTGCCAGCAGCTCGACCCGCCGGTATGGTGGTTCAGAGACCCAGTACTTC. Translating it yields CASSSTRRYGGSETQYF.

This clonotype was seen ten or more times. This rearrangement joins TRBV29-1 to TRBJ2-3; 7 nucleotides line up with TRBD2. The CDR3 runs to 11 residues. Germline V CDR1 and CDR2: SQVTM, ANQGSEA. V shed 6 bases, J shed 7 bases, and the junction held 4 bases outside the gene matches. This chain's CDR3 is CSVRGGNTQYF. CDR3 coding DNA: TGCAGCGTCCGCGGGGGAAATACGCAGTATTTT.

Only a few counts were recorded for this clonotype. The V and J genes are TRBV9 and TRBJ2-1, with D perhaps matching TRBD2 (5 bases). This CDR3 is built from 13 residues. Trimming removed 4 bases from V and 9 bases from J, with 14 bases in between. Looked up from germline, CDR1 is SGDLS and CDR2 is YYNGEE. The CDR3 bases are TGTGCCAGCAGCCCGACGATGGCGGGTGAGCAGTTCTTC. Encoded protein: CASSPTMAGEQFF.

There are a few counts of this clonotype. The chain has TRBV19 and TRBJ2-5; D uncertain. CDR3 length: 13 amino acids. CDR1 and CDR2 (germline): LNHDA, SQIVND (reference sequence). V lost 4 bases, J lost 4 bases, and 10 bases lay in between. CDR3 sequence: CASSTLSPETQYF. The CDR3 coding sequence is TGTGCCAGTAGTACCTTAAGCCCAGAGACCCAGTACTTC.

This chain uses TRBV10-3 with TRBJ2-3; the D gene is possibly TRBD2 (6 bases). CDR1 is ENHRY, CDR2 SYGVKD, per germline. Trimming pared 8 bases from V and 1 base from J, leaving 13 bases between. The CDR3 totals 14 residues. Written as DNA, the CDR3 is TGTGCCATCGCGGACTATCCAGGCACAGATACGCAGTATTTT. Amino acid sequence: CAIADYPGTDTQYF.

Only a few counts were recorded for this clonotype. The chain uses TRBV5-1 and TRBJ2-1, with D possibly TRBD1 on 6 matching bases. Trimming left V 3 bases short and J 5 bases short, with 9 bases between. The CDR3 runs 13 residues. Germline V gives CDR1 SGHRS, CDR2 YFSETQ. The CDR3 DNA sequence: TGCGCCAGCAGCTGGGACAATAACAATGAGCAGTTCTTC. It codes for CASSWDNNNEQFF.

The chain uses TRBV7-9 and TRBJ2-1, with 9 bases matching TRBD2. The germline CDR1 and CDR2 sequences are SEHNR and FQNEAQ (reference sequence). The CDR3 runs to 15 residues. The CDR3 loop reads CVGASGIGSYNEQFF. CDR3 bases: TGTGTTGGGGCTAGCGGGATAGGAAGTTACAATGAGCAGTTCTTC.

This sequence joins TRBV18 and TRBJ1-2; D is perhaps TRBD1 (5 bases). Per germline, CDR1 KGHSH and CDR2 LQKENI. Trimming stripped 0 bases from V and 7 bases from J, with 6 bases between. The CDR3 runs 12 residues. The CDR3 region is CASSPPGVGYTF. CDR3 sequence (DNA): TGTGCCAGCTCACCACCAGGGGTTGGCTACACCTTC.

This chain connects TRBV7-8 to TRBJ2-7, with 8 positions matching TRBD2. V lost 3 bases to trimming and J lost 2 bases; unmatched junction nucleotides: 6. CDR3 length: 15 amino acids. Germline CDR1 reads SGHVS; CDR2 reads FQNEAQ. The CDR3 region has the DNA TGTGCCAGCAGCTTGAGCAGCGGGAGTACCTACGAGCAGTACTTC. Its translation is CASSLSSGSTYEQYF.

This chain uses TRBV7-9 with TRBJ1-4, with D unclear. Between the trimmed V and J ends, which lost 5 bases and 8 bases, there was a span of 12 bases. The CDR3 is 13 amino acids. Germline CDR1 and CDR2: SEHNR and FQNEAQ (reference sequence). CDR3 protein: CASSPHLREKLFF. CDR3 nucleotides: TGTGCCAGCAGCCCCCACCTTAGGGAAAAACTGTTTTTT.

In this sample, this clonotype turned up a few times. The chain has TRBV5-1 and TRBJ1-1, with D unresolved. The CDR3 sequence is 14 residues long. Per germline, CDR1 SGHRS and CDR2 YFSETQ. V was clipped by 3 bases and J by 6 bases, with 15 bases between them. The CDR3 sequence is CASSSRSGRAEAFF. CDR3 bases: TGCGCCAGCAGCTCCCGGTCGGGGAGAGCTGAAGCTTTCTTT.

This clonotype was seen a few times. This chain links TRBV18 with TRBJ2-3; 7 positions match TRBD2. The CDR3 sequence is 16 residues long. The germline CDR1 and CDR2 sequences are KGHSH and LQKENI. V shed 0 bases, J shed 2 bases, and the junction held 5 bases outside the gene matches. The CDR3 protein is CASSPPASGHTDTQYF. The CDR3 DNA follows: TGTGCCAGCTCACCACCAGCTAGCGGCCACACAGATACGCAGTATTTT.

This clonotype was seen only a few times. The CDR3 region has the DNA TGTGCCAGCAGACGTGAAGGGGCCAACGTCCTGACTTTC. Translated: CASRREGANVLTF. J is TRBJ2-6 and V is TRBV6-5; D call uncertain. The CDR3 sequence is 13 residues long. Trimming removed 6 bases at V and 4 bases at J, with 7 bases between. CDR1 is MNHEY, CDR2 SVGAGI, per germline.

This clonotype was counted only a few times. The chain recombines TRBV27 with TRBJ2-7, with 8 bases matching TRBD1. This CDR3 region has 14 residues. V was clipped by 11 bases and J by 4 bases; unmatched bases: 13. CDR1 and CDR2 from the germline V gene are MNHEY and SMNVEV (reference sequence). In DNA, the CDR3 is TGTGCCCGCTGCTCAGGGGGCTTGACGTACGAGCAGTACTTC. Translated, it gives CARCSGGLTYEQYF.

This sequence joins TRBV30 and TRBJ2-1; TRBD2 agrees at 9 bases. The CDR3 length is 15 residues. Germline V lookup: CDR1 GTSNPN, CDR2 SVGIG (reference sequence). The trim removed 3 bases at V and 9 bases at J, leaving 12 bases unmatched. The CDR3 DNA reads as TGTGCCTGGAGGGGAGCGGGAGGTTCGTTCAGTGAGCAGTTCTTC. Translation: CAWRGAGGSFSEQFF. Looking up the rest from reference TRBV30 and TRBJ2-1 gives the full variable domain: SQTIHQWPATLVQPVGSPLSLECTVEGTSNPNLYWYRQAAGRGLQLLFYSVGIGQISSEVPQNLSASRPQDRQFILSSKKLLLSDSGFYLCAWRGAGGSFSEQFFGPGTRLTVL.

This clonotype was counted once. The rearrangement joins TRBV24-1 to TRBJ2-1; either TRBD1 or TRBD2 may supply D (6 bases each). V was clipped by 4 bases and J by 4 bases, with 13 bases between them. CDR3 size: 15 residues. Germline assignment: CDR1 KGHDR and CDR2 SFDVKD. The CDR3 here is CATSEWGAAYNEQFF. The CDR3 DNA follows: TGTGCCACCAGTGAATGGGGGGCCGCGTACAATGAGCAGTTCTTC.